These 25 T cell receptor beta chains were sequenced from one sample in a study of T cell responses to AZD1222 COVID-19 vaccine. Measured with immunoSEQ multiplex PCR; TCRdb has only the in-frame clones, and not every one. The table has roughly 120,000 clones, around 88% seen once. The sample here was peripheral blood, taken 28 days after the second AZD1222 dose. Every receptor here comes from an adult who received the AZD1222 COVID-19 vaccine.

CDR3 in DNA: TGTGCCAGCAGCTACGGGACAGAGGGCTACACCTTC. Its protein product is CASSYGTEGYTF. The V call is TRBV11-3, the J call TRBJ1-2; 7 nucleotides align to TRBD1. J gave up 8 bases and V 4 bases, and 4 bases lay outside the gene matches. Germline CDR1 and CDR2: SGHNT and YENEEA. This CDR3 has 12 amino acids.

The J gene is TRBJ1-5, the V gene TRBV9, with a tentative D call TRBD1 (6 bases). With 0 bases removed from V and 3 bases from J, the gap between germline ends came to 10 bases. Germline V gene lookup returns CDR1 SGDLS and CDR2 YYNGEE. The CDR3 has 15 residues. Here the CDR3 DNA reads TGTGCCAGCAGCGTAGGGGGACAACCCAATCAGCCCCAGCATTTT. It specifies CASSVGGQPNQPQHF.

V usage is TRBV19 and J usage is TRBJ1-4, with TRBD1 identical over 9 bases. V shed 3 bases and J 2 bases; nucleotides not matched to a gene: 4. Per the germline V gene, CDR1 is LNHDA and CDR2 is SQIVND (reference sequence). This CDR3 comprises 16 residues. The chain's CDR3 is CASSIGTGLTNEKLFF. CDR3 DNA: TGTGCCAGTAGTATCGGGACAGGGCTCACTAATGAAAAACTGTTTTTT.

V gene TRBV3-1 (or the pseudogene TRBV3-2) combines with J gene TRBJ1-2; 7 bases are shared with TRBD1. The CDR3 has 15 amino acids. V lost 0 bases, J lost 6 bases, and 7 bases stayed unmatched. Germline CDR1 and CDR2: LGHDT and YNNKEL (reference sequence). This CDR3 reads CASSQDLTGSDGYTF. In DNA form, the CDR3 reads TGTGCCAGCAGCCAAGATCTGACAGGGTCGGATGGCTACACCTTC.

The CDR3 DNA is TGTGCCAGCAGTAAGGGCGAAACAGGGTTAGAGCAGTACTTC. Translating it yields CASSKGETGLEQYF. The gene calls are TRBV27 and TRBJ2-7; maybe TRBD1 (6 bases). Trimming took 5 bases from V and 7 from J, leaving 18 bases between them. Germline assignment: CDR1 MNHEY and CDR2 SMNVEV (reference sequence). The CDR3 runs 14 residues.

V is TRBV5-8 and J is TRBJ1-2; D not certain. CDR3 length equals 15 residues. CDR1 SGHTS and CDR2 YDEGEE come from the germline V gene. V was shortened by 1 base and J by 0 bases, with 10 bases between the two germline ends. The CDR3 here is CASSLSLRTNYGYTF. Written as DNA, the CDR3 is TGTGCCAGCAGCTTGTCTCTAAGAACTAACTATGGCTACACCTTC.

This clone showed up just once. The V gene is TRBV27, the J gene TRBJ1-1, with a weak D call TRBD1 (6 bases). The CDR3 is 19 amino acids. Germline V gene lookup returns CDR1 MNHEY and CDR2 SMNVEV (reference sequence). Trimming cost V 5 bases and J 0 bases, with 25 bases left between them. The CDR3 DNA reads TGTGCCAGCAGTCAACCCGCCCTTGTGGGGGCACAACTGAACACTGAAGCTTTCTTT. Its translation is CASSQPALVGAQLNTEAFF.

This clone was detected once. The genes are TRBV5-4 and TRBJ1-5, with unresolved D. This CDR3 has 14 amino acids. The V gene's germline CDR1 is SGHNT and CDR2 YYREEE (reference sequence). V gave up 4 bases and J gave up 6 bases, with 14 bases separating them. The CDR3: CASSEAPGGQPQHF. The CDR3 DNA reads TGTGCCAGCAGCGAGGCACCCGGAGGTCAGCCCCAGCATTTT.

The table lists this clone with many counts. This sequence joins TRBV7-9 and TRBJ2-3; no reliable D call. Trimming shortened V by 2 bases and J by 6 bases, and 12 bases separated the two germline ends. The CDR3 totals 14 residues. Germline V gene data show CDR1 as SEHNR and CDR2 as FQNEAQ (reference sequence). The CDR3 bases are TGTGCCAGCAGCTTAACGCTAGACAAGGATACGCAGTATTTT. This sequence encodes CASSLTLDKDTQYF.

This rearrangement joins TRBV7-6 to TRBJ1-1; 8 positions agree with TRBD1. V gave up 5 bases and J gave up 10 bases; unmatched junction bases: 12. The CDR3 runs to 14 residues. Germline V gene lookup returns CDR1 SGHVS and CDR2 FNYEAQ. The CDR3 protein is CASSLQGAQGRAFF. DNA for the CDR3: TGTGCCAGCAGCCTCCAGGGGGCGCAGGGTAGAGCTTTCTTT.

The chain carries TRBV19 and TRBJ1-2; weak D call: TRBD1 (6 bases). The CDR3 has 11 residues. V dropped 10 bases and J dropped 8 bases, with 14 bases sitting between them. Per the germline V gene, CDR1 is LNHDA and CDR2 is SQIVND (reference sequence). The CDR3 DNA reads as TGTGCCACTCAGGGGTTTGGAGGCTACACCTTC. It is translated as CATQGFGGYTF.

This chain links TRBV5-6 with TRBJ2-5; 7 bases map to TRBD1. The CDR3 has 17 amino acids. CDR1 and CDR2 from the germline V gene are SGHDT and YYEEEE. V lost 4 bases to trimming and J lost 0 bases; unmatched junction nucleotides: 12. The CDR3 DNA follows: TGTGCCAGCAGCGGGGGACAGCCCTACCTTAACCAAGAGACCCAGTACTTC. Its translation: CASSGGQPYLNQETQYF.

The chain carries TRBV19 and TRBJ2-1, with D uncertain. The length of the CDR3 is 14 residues. V lost 8 bases, J lost 8 bases, and 19 bases lay in between. Germline V gene lookup returns CDR1 LNHDA and CDR2 SQIVND (reference sequence). The CDR3 sequence: CASLDKKSGYEQFF. The CDR3 DNA follows: TGTGCCAGTCTAGACAAGAAGTCCGGCTATGAGCAGTTCTTC.

The chain is built from TRBV2 and TRBJ1-6; tentatively, D is TRBD1 (6 bases). V shed 6 bases and J shed 7 bases, with 13 bases lying between them. The CDR3 runs to 14 residues. The germline CDR1 and CDR2 sequences are SNHLY and FYNNEI. CDR3 loop: CASSGTINNSPLHF. The CDR3 DNA sequence: TGTGCCAGCAGCGGGACAATAAACAATTCACCCCTCCACTTT.

This chain joins TRBV5-5 and TRBJ2-7; D remains ambiguous. CDR3 length: 13 residues. V lost 0 bases to trimming and J lost 2 bases, with 6 bases between them. From germline, CDR1 is SGHKS and CDR2 YYEKEE (reference sequence). The CDR3 coding sequence is TGTGCCAGCAGCTTGGAAGGGACCTACGAGCAGTACTTC. This translates into CASSLEGTYEQYF.

This clone appeared a few times. The chain recombines TRBV21-1 with TRBJ1-6. TRBV21-1 is an annotated pseudogene. The CDR3 extends over 15 amino acids. Written as DNA, the CDR3 is TGTGCCAGCAGCACCGCCGGGATGTATAATTCACCCCTCCACTTT. This codes for CASSTAGMYNSPLHF.

The rearrangement joins TRBV6-2 or TRBV6-3 to TRBJ2-7, with 9 bases identical to TRBD1. V was clipped by 6 bases and J by 3 bases; unmatched bases: 12. Germline lookup yields CDR1 MNHEY and CDR2 SVGEGT. CDR3 length: 16 amino acids. The chain's CDR3 is CASSSPSTGGGYEQYF. The CDR3 bases are TGTGCCAGCAGCTCCCCCTCGACAGGGGGGGGCTACGAGCAGTACTTC.

The rearrangement uses TRBV6-1 and TRBJ2-4; D unclear. V was pared by 2 bases and J by 1 base, with 9 bases between. The CDR3 is made up of 15 amino acids. CDR1 and CDR2 (germline): MNHNS, SASEGT. The CDR3 region is CASSEWSMAKNIQYF. CDR3 sequence (DNA): TGTGCCAGCAGTGAATGGAGCATGGCCAAAAACATTCAGTACTTC.

This clone was seen only once. This chain uses TRBV11-2 with TRBJ1-3; 9 nucleotides agree with TRBD1. The CDR3 has 16 residues. Germline trimming cut 5 bases from V and 6 bases from J; bases unmatched to any gene: 11. CDR1 SGHAT and CDR2 FQNNGV come from the germline V gene. The CDR3 DNA sequence: TGTGCCAGCAGCCCCATACAGGGGGCAGGTATAAACACCATATATTTT. Translation: CASSPIQGAGINTIYF.

This clone appeared once. The J gene is TRBJ2-3, the V gene TRBV3-1 (or the pseudogene TRBV3-2); possible D gene TRBD2, 6 bases. Trimming cost V 2 bases and J 9 bases, with 12 bases left between them. The CDR3 covers 13 residues. CDR1 and CDR2 from the germline V gene are LGHDT and YNNKEL (reference sequence). The CDR3 spells CASSQSKRGTQYF. The DNA for the CDR3 is TGTGCCAGCAGCCAATCGAAACGGGGGACGCAGTATTTT.

V and J are TRBV18 and TRBJ1-1, with D unresolved. V shed 1 base and J shed 1 base, with 1 base lying between them. CDR3 size: 12 residues. Looked up from germline, CDR1 is KGHSH and CDR2 is LQKENI. The CDR3 protein is CASSPQNTEAFF. CDR3 DNA sequence: TGTGCCAGCTCACCACAGAACACTGAAGCTTTCTTT.

The chain combines TRBV28 with TRBJ2-7, with 8 bases lining up with TRBD2. This CDR3 comprises 15 residues. Germline loops: CDR1 MDHEN, CDR2 SYDVKM. With V trimmed by 4 bases and J by 2 bases, 7 bases remained unmatched. Written as DNA, the CDR3 is TGTGCCAGCAGTTCCGTGGGCGGGGGGACCTACGAGCAGTACTTC. This translates into CASSSVGGGTYEQYF.

The gene calls are TRBV12-3 or TRBV12-4 and TRBJ1-2, with TRBD1 matching 10 bases. This CDR3 comprises 13 residues. Germline trimming cut 5 bases from V and 3 bases from J; bases unmatched to any gene: 0. The chain's CDR3 is CASSGTGDYGYTF. The CDR3, as DNA: TGTGCCAGCAGTGGGACAGGGGACTATGGCTACACCTTC.

The chain recombines TRBV7-9 with TRBJ2-7; D uncertain. Trimming cost V 2 bases and J 3 bases, with 5 bases left between them. The CDR3 length is 12 residues. Looked up from germline, CDR1 is SEHNR and CDR2 is FQNEAQ (reference sequence). This chain's CDR3 is CASSLQSYEQYF. The CDR3 nucleotides are TGTGCCAGCAGCTTACAGAGCTACGAGCAGTACTTC.

The chain uses TRBV19 and TRBJ1-1; TRBD1 matches 9 bases. Germline lookup yields CDR1 LNHDA and CDR2 SQIVND (reference sequence). V shed 7 bases and J 3 bases; nucleotides not matched to a gene: 9. The CDR3 is made up of 15 amino acids. CDR3 nucleotide sequence: TGTGCCAGTAATGAGGGACAGGGTTGGTACACTGAAGCTTTCTTT. Its translation: CASNEGQGWYTEAFF.